The 29 T cell receptor beta chains below come from one sample, sequenced in a study of T cell repertoires in cytomegalovirus infection. Each CDR3 protein gets one entry after TCRdb re-called the reads with MiXCR. Found here are about 110,000 distinct CDR3 sequences, under 30% of them singletons; the top ten hold about 81%. Their antigens remain unidentified. Sequencing used CD8+ T cells from cultured PBMCs, obtained from culture after CMV antigen stimulation. These receptors were collected from a human donor in good health (CMV status not recorded). Some clones in this sample may be carry-over from other donors' samples.

This clonotype came up many times. This sequence joins TRBV4-1 and TRBJ2-1, with 11 nucleotides matching TRBD2. Germline trimming cut 0 bases from V and 9 bases from J; bases unmatched to any gene: 10. The CDR3 spans 17 residues. Germline lookup yields CDR1 MGHRA and CDR2 YSYEKL. The CDR3 DNA sequence: TGCGCCAGCAGCCAAGAAGAGGTAGCGGGGGGGCATGCTGAGCAGTTCTTC. Translated: CASSQEEVAGGHAEQFF.

The rearrangement links TRBV7-9 to TRBJ1-5; D is unresolved. Germline CDR1 is SEHNR and CDR2 is FQNEAQ (reference sequence). Trimming stripped 5 bases from V and 0 bases from J, with 8 bases between. CDR3 length: 14 residues. The CDR3 nucleotides read TGTGCCAGCAGCCCAGAGGGTAGCAATCAGCCCCAGCATTTT. This encodes CASSPEGSNQPQHF.

There are a few counts of this clonotype. No DNA is shown, since the ends of the CDR3 on it are uncertain; the CDR3 is the one TCRdb lists. CDR3 region: CASSSSDSSYEQYF. The chain uses TRBV27 and TRBJ2-7. The CDR3 sequence runs 14 residues, both termini included. CDR1 is MNHEY and CDR2 is SMNVEV in the germline V gene (reference sequence).

The V and J genes are TRBV7-2 and TRBJ2-7, with D uncertain. The CDR3 is made up of 14 amino acids. Trimming pared 5 bases from V and 0 bases from J, leaving 11 bases between. Germline V CDR1 and CDR2: SGHTA, FQGNSA. The CDR3 loop is CASSPGPISYEQYF. The CDR3 bases are TGTGCCAGCAGCCCCGGCCCTATCTCCTACGAGCAGTACTTC.

The table lists this clonotype with a count of one. The chain carries TRBV5-1 and TRBJ2-3, with D uncertain. The germline V gene encodes CDR1 SGHRS and CDR2 YFSETQ. This CDR3 spans 17 amino acids. Trimming removed 1 base at V and 4 bases at J, with 19 bases between. This CDR3 is CASSLKGSPYRADTQYF. The CDR3 region has the DNA TGCGCCAGCAGCTTGAAGGGTAGCCCCTATAGGGCAGATACGCAGTATTTT.

This clonotype has a count of ten or more. This rearrangement joins TRBV7-2 to TRBJ2-3; possible D gene TRBD1, 6 bases. There are 17 residues in the CDR3. Trimming took 5 bases from V and 0 from J, leaving 18 bases between them. CDR1 and CDR2 (germline): SGHTA, FQGNSA. CDR3 nucleotides: TGTGCCAGCAGCCTTCGGGACAAACCGTCTAGCACAGATACGCAGTATTTT. Translating it yields CASSLRDKPSSTDTQYF. The whole variable domain, remainder taken from reference TRBV7-2 and TRBJ2-3, is GAGVSQSPSNKVTEKGKDVELRCDPISGHTALYWYRQSLGQGLEFLIYFQGNSAPDKSGLPSDRFSAERTGGSVSTLTIQRTQQEDSAVYLCASSLRDKPSSTDTQYFGPGTRLTVL.

This sequence joins TRBV9 and TRBJ2-6, with 7 bases fitting TRBD2. The CDR3 sequence is 15 residues long. Looked up from germline, CDR1 is SGDLS and CDR2 is YYNGEE. V lost 3 bases, J lost 4 bases, and 4 bases stayed unmatched. CDR3 loop: CASSGGLLGANVLTF. The DNA of the CDR3 is TGTGCCAGCAGCGGGGGACTACTAGGGGCCAACGTCCTGACTTTC.

This clonotype was detected only a few times. The rearrangement joins TRBV15 to TRBJ1-2, with 9 bases aligning to TRBD1. The trim removed 5 bases at V and 7 bases at J, leaving 11 bases unmatched. Germline assignment: CDR1 LNHNV and CDR2 YYDKDF (reference sequence). CDR3 size: 15 residues. CDR3 nucleotides: TGTGCCACCAGCCCCATCGAGGGGACAGGGAGTGGCTACACCTTC. It codes for CATSPIEGTGSGYTF. Using reference TRBV15 and TRBJ1-2 for the parts outside the CDR3, the full variable domain is DAMVIQNPRYQVTQFGKPVTLSCSQTLNHNVMYWYQQKSSQAPKLLFHYYDKDFNNEADTPDNFQSRRPNTSFCFLDIRSPGLGDTAMYLCATSPIEGTGSGYTFGSGTRLTVV.

The chain employs TRBV19 and TRBJ1-6, with D unclear. The CDR3 has 15 residues. Germline V CDR1 and CDR2: LNHDA, SQIVND (reference sequence). Trimming shortened V by 4 bases and J by 2 bases, and 9 bases separated the two germline ends. This CDR3 is CASSKRQAYNSPLHF. The CDR3 nucleotides are TGTGCCAGTAGTAAAAGACAAGCCTATAATTCACCCCTCCACTTT.

This clonotype appeared many times. The CDR3 sequence: CASSILLAGNNNEQFF. CDR3 nucleotides: TGTGCCAGTAGTATCCTGCTAGCGGGGAACAACAATGAGCAGTTCTTC. The chain uses TRBV19 and TRBJ2-1; 9 bases are a match to TRBD2. The germline gives CDR1 LNHDA, CDR2 SQIVND (reference sequence). Losses at the gene ends were 3 bases for V and 5 bases for J; bases not matched to a gene: 8. There are 16 residues in the CDR3. The full variable domain, rest sourced from reference TRBV19 and TRBJ2-1, is DGGITQSPKYLFRKEGQNVTLSCEQNLNHDAMYWYRQDPGQGLRLIYYSQIVNDFQKGDIAEGYSVSREKKESFPLTVTSAQKNPTAFYLCASSILLAGNNNEQFFGPGTRLTVL.

Turning to this clonotype: An end of the junction does not agree with germline; a read error may underlie this. This rearrangement joins TRBV5-1 to TRBJ2-1, with D perhaps TRBD1 (6 bases). Per germline, CDR1 SGHRS and CDR2 YFSETQ. The CDR3 totals 13 residues. CDR3 sequence (DNA): TGCGCCAGCAGCTTGGATCTTGGGGGCCACGCCATCTTC. It encodes CASSLDLGGHAIF.

This clonotype has at least ten counts. The chain is built from TRBV12-3 or TRBV12-4 and TRBJ1-5, with D unresolved. The CDR3 runs to 12 residues. Trimming took off 8 bases at V and 2 bases at J, with 7 bases between the two ends. CDR3 loop: CASGEGNQPQHF. The CDR3 DNA reads as TGTGCCAGCGGAGAGGGCAATCAGCCCCAGCATTTT.

This clonotype was detected a few times. The chain is built from TRBV6-1 and TRBJ1-1, with 7 bases lining up with TRBD1. The germline V gene has CDR1 MNHNS and CDR2 SASEGT. The CDR3 runs to 13 residues. With V trimmed by 8 bases and J by 3 bases, 6 bases remained unmatched. CDR3 DNA: TGTGCCAGCTACAGGGGTTTATACACTGAAGCTTTCTTT. Translating it yields CASYRGLYTEAFF.

This chain connects TRBV2 to TRBJ2-3; D call uncertain. In germline, CDR1 is SNHLY, CDR2 FYNNEI. This CDR3 has 17 residues. V lost 0 bases and J 6 bases, leaving 19 bases between the germline ends. The CDR3 region has the DNA TGTGCCAGCAGTGAAGCGGACGGACCCCCCAGTTCGGATACGCAGTATTTT. Translation gives CASSEADGPPSSDTQYF.

The chain carries TRBV5-6 and TRBJ2-2; 7 bases are shared with TRBD2. CDR3 size: 15 residues. CDR1 is SGHDT, CDR2 YYEEEE, per germline. V was pared by 4 bases and J by 4 bases, with 7 bases of the junction left unmatched. DNA for the CDR3: TGTGCCAGCAGCCCGTGGGGGGGGACCACCGGGGAGCTGTTTTTT. This codes for CASSPWGGTTGELFF.

The chain carries TRBV27 and TRBJ2-2, with 7 bases lining up with TRBD2. CDR1 and CDR2 from the germline V gene are MNHEY and SMNVEV (reference sequence). CDR3 size: 16 residues. After removal of 5 bases from V and 3 bases from J, the junction contained 9 bases not matched to a gene. For the CDR3, the DNA is TGTGCCAGCAGTCCCTGGGAGGGCAGGGACACCGGGGAGCTGTTTTTT. Encoded protein: CASSPWEGRDTGELFF.

Only a few counts were recorded for this clonotype. V gene TRBV7-9 combines with J gene TRBJ1-1, with a possible D match to TRBD1 (5 bases). Trimming removed 5 bases from V and 1 base from J, with 14 bases in between. This CDR3 has 15 residues. The germline gives CDR1 SEHNR, CDR2 FQNEAQ (reference sequence). The CDR3 here is CASSGGGGSNTEAFF. The CDR3 bases are TGTGCCAGCAGCGGGGGGGGGGGGTCGAACACTGAAGCTTTCTTT.

The rearrangement uses TRBV7-9 and TRBJ1-1; a possible D gene is TRBD1 (5 bases). V lost 5 bases to trimming and J lost 3 bases, with 13 bases between them. Germline assignment: CDR1 SEHNR and CDR2 FQNEAQ (reference sequence). The CDR3 runs 14 residues. The CDR3 DNA follows: TGTGCCAGCAGCCTGGGACTAACGGACACTGAAGCTTTCTTT. Its translation is CASSLGLTDTEAFF.

V gene TRBV6-1 combines with J gene TRBJ1-4; D is perhaps TRBD1 (5 bases). Trimming took 6 bases from V and 0 from J, leaving 14 bases between them. Germline V lookup: CDR1 MNHNS, CDR2 SASEGT. The CDR3 has 16 residues. Here the CDR3 DNA reads TGTGCCAGCAGCCCGGACAAACTTGCAACTAATGAAAAACTGTTTTTT. This gives the protein CASSPDKLATNEKLFF.

The gene calls are TRBV12-3 or TRBV12-4 and TRBJ2-1, with unresolved D. CDR3 length: 12 amino acids. V was pared by 5 bases and J by 7 bases, with 9 bases between. The CDR3 region is CASSPDWNEQFF. Here the CDR3 DNA reads TGTGCCAGCAGTCCAGACTGGAATGAGCAGTTCTTC.

There are many counts of this clonotype. This rearrangement joins TRBV7-9 to TRBJ2-5; D gene unclear. Trimming pared 0 bases from V and 7 bases from J, leaving 12 bases between. Germline V gene lookup returns CDR1 SEHNR and CDR2 FQNEAQ (reference sequence). CDR3 size: 14 residues. CDR3 residues: CASSLASTGATQYF. For the CDR3, the DNA is TGTGCCAGCAGCTTAGCGTCGACTGGAGCGACCCAGTACTTC.

This clonotype was found a few times. V gene TRBV6-2 or TRBV6-3 combines with J gene TRBJ2-5; 10 bases line up with TRBD2. CDR3 length: 16 amino acids. CDR1 and CDR2 (germline): MNHEY, SVGEGT. The junction had 3 bases not matched to a gene; V was cut back by 0 bases and J by 2 bases. The CDR3 is CASSYSLAGEQETQYF. Here the CDR3 DNA reads TGTGCCAGCAGTTACTCGCTAGCGGGGGAGCAAGAGACCCAGTACTTC.

This clonotype was seen at least ten times. The chain couples TRBV7-2 to TRBJ2-1; weak D call: TRBD2 (6 bases). Germline values: CDR1 SGHTA, CDR2 FQGNSA. The V end lost 3 bases, the J end lost 4 bases, and 13 bases lay between the germline ends. The CDR3 runs 15 residues. The CDR3 region is CASSFTGDLYNEQFF. CDR3 in DNA: TGTGCCAGCAGCTTCACGGGGGACTTGTACAATGAGCAGTTCTTC.

This clonotype was seen once. A read error is possible here, since a much larger clone lies one base away. The chain joins TRBV7-2 to TRBJ2-1; D remains ambiguous. Germline values: CDR1 SGHTA, CDR2 FQGNSA. This CDR3 has 12 residues. CDR3 sequence reads: CASSLVWNERFF. DNA for the CDR3: TGTGCCAGCAGCTTAGTGTGGAATGAGCGGTTCTTC.

The chain employs TRBV5-5 and TRBJ2-1; weak D call: TRBD2 (5 bases). This CDR3 spans 15 amino acids. V dropped 6 bases and J dropped 0 bases, with 13 bases sitting between them. From germline, CDR1 is SGHKS and CDR2 YYEKEE (reference sequence). The chain's CDR3 is CASIPGGSSYNEQFF. The CDR3 DNA is TGTGCCAGCATCCCTGGAGGAAGCTCCTACAATGAGCAGTTCTTC. Complete variable domain (other parts from reference TRBV5-5 and TRBJ2-1): DAGVTQSPTHLIKTRGQQVTLRCSPISGHKSVSWYQQVLGQGPQFIFQYYEKEERGRGNFPDRFSARQFPNYSSELNVNALLLGDSALYLCASIPGGSSYNEQFFGPGTRLTVL.

The chain is built from TRBV27 and TRBJ2-5; no reliable D call. Per germline, CDR1 MNHEY and CDR2 SMNVEV (reference sequence). This CDR3 spans 14 amino acids. Trimming stripped 6 bases from V and 1 base from J, with 12 bases between. CDR3 region: CASRPLEAQETQYF. The CDR3 bases are TGTGCCAGCAGGCCCCTAGAGGCCCAAGAGACCCAGTACTTC.

This chain connects TRBV3-1 to TRBJ2-1, with 7 bases matching TRBD2. The CDR3 has 14 residues. The ends lost 4 bases at V and 4 bases at J; junction bases unmatched: 4. The germline V gene has CDR1 LGHDT and CDR2 YNNKEL (reference sequence). CDR3 DNA sequence: TGTGCCAGCAGCCCCGGGACTACTTACAATGAGCAGTTCTTC. Residues: CASSPGTTYNEQFF.

The table lists this clonotype with a few counts. V usage is TRBV5-4 and J usage is TRBJ1-1, with D maybe TRBD1 (5 bases). CDR1 SGHNT and CDR2 YYREEE come from the germline V gene (reference sequence). CDR3 length: 14 amino acids. With 3 bases removed from V and 4 bases from J, the gap between germline ends came to 13 bases. The CDR3 region has the DNA TGTGCCAGCAGCTCCGAATCGGGGGGCACTGAAGCTTTCTTT. This codes for CASSSESGGTEAFF.

In this sample, this clonotype turned up a few times. CDR3 nucleotide sequence: TGTGCCAGCAGCCGACAGGGTGGCGAGCAGTACTTC. Translating it yields CASSRQGGEQYF. The chain recombines TRBV7-9 with TRBJ2-7; 7 positions match TRBD1. Germline V gives CDR1 SEHNR, CDR2 FQNEAQ (reference sequence). The CDR3 spans 12 residues. V trimming: 5 bases; J trimming: 6 bases; junction bases outside the gene matches: 4.